Shown below are 8 T cell receptor beta chains from a single sample sequenced in a study of neoadjuvant nivolumab and ipilimumab in lung cancer. The table came from immunoSEQ multiplex PCR; TCRdb's copy has only in-frame clones and leaves some out. Here the sample spans 39,000 or so clones, roughly nine tenths being singletons. Here the sequenced sample was peripheral blood, taken before neoadjuvant nivolumab, alone or with ipilimumab. These receptors came from an adult with non-small cell lung cancer.

DNA for the CDR3: TGTGCCAGCAGCTTGGGTCAGCTCATCTACGAGCAGTACTTC. Protein product: CASSLGQLIYEQYF. The chain has TRBV5-6 and TRBJ2-7; D gene ambiguous. This CDR3 spans 14 amino acids. Germline loops: CDR1 SGHDT, CDR2 YYEEEE. The V gene lost 0 bases and the J gene lost 3 bases, with 10 bases spanning the gap.

This clone was counted only a few times. The chain employs TRBV5-4 and TRBJ2-3; D tentatively fits TRBD1 or TRBD2 (5 bases each). This CDR3 comprises 16 residues. The germline gives CDR1 SGHNT, CDR2 YYREEE (reference sequence). V was trimmed by 1 base and J by 1 base, leaving 13 bases between them. CDR3 amino acids: CASSLWGRGRTDTQYF. The CDR3 region has the DNA TGTGCCAGCAGCTTGTGGGGGAGAGGTCGCACAGATACGCAGTATTTT.

The V and J genes are TRBV7-9 and TRBJ1-1; D may be TRBD1 (5 bases). Germline values: CDR1 SEHNR, CDR2 FQNEAQ (reference sequence). The CDR3 is 14 amino acids. V shed 5 bases and J shed 5 bases, with 15 bases lying between them. CDR3 DNA: TGTGCCAGCAGCCCCCCCCTGGGGGGGACTGAAGCTTTCTTT. Protein sequence: CASSPPLGGTEAFF.

As DNA, the CDR3 is TGCGCCAGCAGCTTGGGAGAGAGCTACGAGCAGTACTTC. Translation gives CASSLGESYEQYF. The chain has TRBV5-1 and TRBJ2-7, with D uncertain. V gave up 0 bases and J gave up 3 bases, with 7 bases separating them. Per germline, CDR1 SGHRS and CDR2 YFSETQ. This CDR3 is built from 13 residues.

This chain links TRBV10-3 with TRBJ2-1, with TRBD1 matching 12 bases. The J segment lost 4 bases and the V segment lost 6 bases, leaving 4 bases of the junction unmatched. Germline CDR1 and CDR2: ENHRY and SYGVKD. The CDR3 has 15 residues. The CDR3 sequence is CAIRRGQGAYNEQFF. CDR3 in DNA: TGTGCCATCAGAAGGGGACAGGGGGCTTACAATGAGCAGTTCTTC.

This chain links TRBV27 with TRBJ1-5, with TRBD1 identical over 7 bases. Looked up from germline, CDR1 is MNHEY and CDR2 is SMNVEV (reference sequence). The CDR3 is 15 residues long. V lost 8 bases to trimming and J lost 4 bases; unmatched junction nucleotides: 11. In DNA, the CDR3 is TGTGCCAGCCGTCCGGACAGGTATGTAAATCAGCCCCAGCATTTT. This encodes CASRPDRYVNQPQHF.

This chain connects TRBV5-4 to TRBJ1-1, with D unclear. The germline V and J ends were trimmed by 2 bases and 5 bases, with 7 bases remaining between them. The germline V gene has CDR1 SGHNT and CDR2 YYREEE (reference sequence). The CDR3 spans 12 residues. Here the CDR3 reads CASSFRFTEAFF. CDR3 nucleotide sequence: TGTGCCAGCAGCTTTAGGTTTACTGAAGCTTTCTTT. The entire variable domain, with the rest obtained from reference TRBV5-4 and TRBJ1-1, is as follows: ETGVTQSPTHLIKTRGQQVTLRCSSQSGHNTVSWYQQALGQGPQFIFQYYREEENGRGNFPPRFSGLQFPNYSSELNVNALELDDSALYLCASSFRFTEAFFGQGTRLTVV.

This sequence joins TRBV30 and TRBJ1-1; D is perhaps TRBD1 (5 bases). This CDR3 region has 14 residues. The V end lost 4 bases, the J end lost 1 base, and 13 bases lay between the germline ends. Germline V gives CDR1 GTSNPN, CDR2 SVGIG (reference sequence). CDR3 bases: TGTGCCTGGACCGTGGGACCGTCGAACACTGAAGCTTTCTTT. Residues: CAWTVGPSNTEAFF.